The 26 T cell receptor beta chains listed next were all sequenced from one sample in a study of tumor and adjacent non-tumor tissue in lung cancer. Three rounds of nested PCR, following a modified ARM-PCR protocol, produced the TCRbeta library. One entry per CDR3 protein results from TCRdb running MiXCR on the multiplex PCR reads. Here the sample spans about 76,000 distinct CDR3 sequences, less than 75% being singletons. RNA was extracted from bulk tissue without any cell sorting. Sequenced input: lung tumor tissue. All receptors come from a woman in her 70s with non-small cell lung cancer.

Concerning this clonotype itself: One end of the junction is discordant with germline, which a read error may explain. The J gene is TRBJ2-7, the V gene TRBV5-1, with a possible D match to TRBD2 (6 bases). Germline-derived CDR1 and CDR2 are SGHRS and YFSETQ. The CDR3 totals 15 residues. This CDR3 is CVSRGVGRSSYEQYF. DNA for the CDR3: TGCGTCAGCAGAGGTGTGGGGAGGAGCTCCTACGAGCAGTACTTC.

This clonotype was recorded many times. This chain connects TRBV6-4 to TRBJ1-1; D is perhaps TRBD1 (6 bases). The V gene's germline CDR1 is MRHNA and CDR2 SNTAGT. The CDR3 runs to 14 residues. Trimming left V 0 bases short and J 4 bases short, with 9 bases between. In nucleotides, the CDR3 is TGTGCCAGCAGTGACTCGAGCAGGGGCACTGAAGCTTTCTTT. Translated, it gives CASSDSSRGTEAFF.

In the case of this clonotype: A much larger clonotype is one base distant, so this may be a read error. V gene TRBV5-1 combines with J gene TRBJ1-1; possibly TRBD1 for D (6 bases). Germline values: CDR1 SGHRS, CDR2 YFSETQ. The CDR3 runs to 17 residues. In DNA, the CDR3 is TGCGCCAGCAGCTTGGTGCCGCGGGGGCTGGGAGGCACTGAAGTTTTCTTT. It translates to CASSLVPRGLGGTEVFF.

On this clonotype itself: One base away lies a much larger clone, so this may be a sequencing read error. The chain recombines TRBV5-4 with TRBJ2-7; 12 positions agree with TRBD1. CDR1 and CDR2 (germline): SGHNT, YYREEE (reference sequence). V shed 7 bases and J 6 bases; nucleotides not matched to a gene: 11. The CDR3 extends over 15 amino acids. The CDR3, as DNA: TGTGCCAGCGGCCATTCCCGGGACAGGGGGCTCGAGCAGTACTTC. It encodes CASGHSRDRGLEQYF.

In the case of this clonotype: Given a much more abundant clone one base away, this may be a read error. The rearrangement uses TRBV28 and TRBJ1-5; maybe TRBD1 (6 bases). From germline, CDR1 is MDHEN and CDR2 SYDVKM. This CDR3 spans 13 amino acids. With 10 bases removed from V and 4 bases from J, the gap between germline ends came to 14 bases. DNA for the CDR3: TGTGCCAACAGAGGACAGCGAAATCAGCCCCAGCATTTT. Residues: CANRGQRNQPQHF.

On this clonotype itself: A single base separates this from a much larger clone, so it may be a read error. V gene TRBV20-1 combines with J gene TRBJ1-5; TRBD1 is a possible D gene (5 bases). From germline, CDR1 is DFQATT and CDR2 SNEGSKA (reference sequence). The CDR3 length is 14 residues. The CDR3, as DNA: TGCAGTGCAGAGGGGAGGCCGAGAAATCTGCCCCAGCATTTT. It specifies CSAEGRPRNLPQHF.

This chain joins TRBV6-5 and TRBJ2-5; possibly TRBD2 for D (6 bases). The CDR3 sequence is 15 residues long. V gave up 0 bases and J gave up 3 bases, with 11 bases separating them. Per the germline V gene, CDR1 is MNHEY and CDR2 is SVGAGI. DNA of the CDR3: TGTGCCAGCAGTTACTCGCTTGGGGAGGAAGAGACCCAGTACTTC. Its translation is CASSYSLGEEETQYF.

This chain links TRBV6-5 with TRBJ2-7, with 11 bases matching TRBD2. The germline V gene encodes CDR1 MNHEY and CDR2 SVGAGI. The CDR3 is made up of 16 amino acids. Here the CDR3 reads CDSSYSASGRRDEQYF. The CDR3 nucleotides are TGTGATAGCAGTTACTCGGCTAGCGGGAGGAGAGACGAGCAGTACTTC.

This clonotype was recorded once. The rearrangement joins TRBV24-1 to TRBJ1-5, with unresolved D. V lost 6 bases and J lost 4, with 18 bases in between. Per the germline V gene, CDR1 is KGHDR and CDR2 is SFDVKD. The CDR3 covers 16 residues. The CDR3 loop is CATSPRDRFPNQPQHF. CDR3 bases: TGTGCCACCAGTCCCCGGGATAGGTTCCCAAATCAGCCCCAGCATTTT.

About this clonotype: A read error may produce the germline difference seen at one junction end. V usage is TRBV12-3 or TRBV12-4 and J usage is TRBJ2-1; TRBD2 matches 7 bases. The CDR3 runs to 16 residues. CDR3 in amino acids: CASSLRGGSDYNEQSF. The CDR3 nucleotides are TGTGCCAGTAGTCTCCGTGGCGGGAGCGATTACAATGAGCAGTCCTTC.

The chain links TRBV5-5 to TRBJ2-1; D is perhaps TRBD1 (6 bases). Germline CDR1 reads SGHKS; CDR2 reads YYEKEE (reference sequence). CDR3 length: 18 amino acids. Trimming removed 6 bases from V and 8 bases from J, with 30 bases in between. The CDR3 here is CASNFPYFRGGSNDEQFF. Written as DNA, the CDR3 is TGTGCCAGCAACTTCCCCTACTTCAGGGGTGGGTCGAATGATGAGCAGTTCTTC.

The chain couples TRBV5-1 to TRBJ1-6; the D gene is possibly TRBD1 (5 bases). The CDR3 runs to 15 residues. The V gene lost 0 bases and the J gene lost 9 bases, with 13 bases spanning the gap. Germline values: CDR1 SGHRS, CDR2 YFSETQ. This CDR3 is CASSLVRAGGSPLHF. In DNA form, the CDR3 reads TGCGCCAGCAGCTTGGTTCGGGCCGGGGGTTCACCCCTCCACTTT.

On this clonotype: Since a much larger clone is just one base distant, this may be a read error. CDR3 residues: CSVQRQGVQETQYF. CDR3 DNA sequence: TGCAGTGTCCAAAGACAGGGGGTACAAGAGACCCAGTACTTC. J is TRBJ2-5 and V is TRBV20-1; 9 bases line up with TRBD1. The germline V gene encodes CDR1 DFQATT and CDR2 SNEGSKA (reference sequence). J lost 2 bases, V lost 7 bases, and 8 bases had no gene match. The CDR3 length is 14 residues.

There are a few counts of this clonotype. The chain joins TRBV20-1 to TRBJ1-5; D may be TRBD1 (6 bases). Per the germline V gene, CDR1 is DFQATT and CDR2 is SNEGSKA (reference sequence). V was clipped by 3 bases and J by 7 bases, with 13 bases between them. This CDR3 is 13 amino acids long. The CDR3 sequence is CSASTRDKQPQHF. In DNA form, the CDR3 reads TGCAGTGCTAGTACCCGGGACAAACAGCCCCAGCATTTT.

This clonotype was observed once. Germline is not matched at one junction end, which may reflect a read error. The chain recombines TRBV6-5 with TRBJ2-6, with D tentatively TRBD1 or TRBD2 (5 bases each). Germline V lookup: CDR1 MNHEY, CDR2 SVGAGI. The length of the CDR3 is 15 residues. CDR3: CASRSTRYGANVQAF. Here the CDR3 DNA reads TGTGCCAGCAGATCTACTAGATATGGGGCCAACGTCCAGGCTTTC.

In this sample, this clonotype turned up many times. J is TRBJ2-7 and V is TRBV11-2; D possibly uses TRBD1 or TRBD2 (5 bases each). Germline V gene lookup returns CDR1 SGHAT and CDR2 FQNNGV. The length of the CDR3 is 15 residues. Trimming shortened V by 0 bases and J by 4 bases, and 13 bases separated the two germline ends. The CDR3 protein is CASSLDVRGIYEQYF. Written as DNA, the CDR3 is TGTGCCAGCAGCTTAGATGTGAGGGGAATTTACGAGCAGTACTTC.

The chain combines TRBV6-5 with TRBJ2-3, with 9 nucleotides matching TRBD1. The CDR3 consists of 13 residues. Per the germline V gene, CDR1 is MNHEY and CDR2 is SVGAGI. In DNA, the CDR3 is TGTGCTACTTCGGGACAGGGTCCATATACGCAGTATTTT. Protein sequence: CATSGQGPYTQYF.

As for this clonotype: A read error may explain this, as a much larger clone is one base away. The rearrangement uses TRBV28 and TRBJ2-6; D perhaps matches TRBD1 (6 bases). From germline, CDR1 is MDHEN and CDR2 SYDVKM. This CDR3 has 16 amino acids. The CDR3 coding sequence is TGTGCCAGCAGTTTATTGGACAGCTCTGGGGCCAGCGTCCTGACTTTC. The encoded protein is CASSLLDSSGASVLTF.

On this clonotype: Given the absence of the conserved phenylalanine or tryptophan at the CDR3 end, a read error is likely. This chain links TRBV14 with TRBJ1-2, with TRBD1 matching 8 bases. Germline V gene data show CDR1 as SGHDN and CDR2 as FVKESK. CDR3 length equals 14 residues. V lost 10 bases to trimming and J lost 9 bases; unmatched junction nucleotides: 16. CDR3 sequence: CAIHPRGLNECYTI. CDR3 nucleotide sequence: TGTGCCATCCACCCCAGGGGGCTTAATGAGTGCTACACCATC.

With respect to this clonotype: A much larger clone differs from this one at a single base, so this may be a read error. CDR3 protein: CDSSQDRGADTQYF. CDR3 DNA sequence: TGTGACAGCAGCCAGGACAGGGGAGCAGATACGCAGTATTTT. The chain employs TRBV14 and TRBJ2-3; 9 bases agree with TRBD1. The CDR3 contains 14 residues. Germline V gene sequence: CDR1 SGHDN, CDR2 FVKESK.

Of note for this clonotype: Given the absence of the conserved phenylalanine or tryptophan at the CDR3 end, a read error is likely. V usage is TRBV5-6 and J usage is TRBJ2-1, with D possibly being TRBD1 (5 bases). The CDR3 length is 15 residues. Between the trimmed V and J ends, which lost 0 bases and 11 bases, there was a span of 18 bases. Germline lookup yields CDR1 SGHDT and CDR2 YYEEEE. CDR3 amino acids: CASSLGPQEGDKQFL. CDR3 bases: TGTGCCAGCAGCTTGGGACCCCAGGAAGGGGATAAGCAGTTCTTA.

As to this clonotype: At one end the junction does not follow the germline gene, possibly because of a read error. The chain combines TRBV4-1 with TRBJ1-2; D not certain. The CDR3 sequence is 17 residues long. Looked up from germline, CDR1 is MGHRA and CDR2 is YSYEKL. CDR3 in DNA: TGCGCCAGCAGCCCGAGGGCGTTGGGTACCCCTAGCTATGACTACACCTTC. Translating it yields CASSPRALGTPSYDYTF.

In the case of this clonotype: Compared with germline, one end of the junction differs, possibly owing to a read error. The chain links TRBV5-6 to TRBJ2-3; D remains unclear. From germline, CDR1 is SGHDT and CDR2 YYEEEE. The CDR3 is 15 residues long. CDR3 in amino acids: CACSKDRLSADTQYF. DNA for the CDR3: TGTGCCTGCAGCAAGGATAGGCTAAGCGCAGATACGCAGTATTTT.

This clonotype was seen a handful of times. The chain couples TRBV2 to TRBJ1-1; no reliable D call. V was trimmed by 5 bases and J by 5 bases, leaving 15 bases between them. The CDR3 runs 14 residues. CDR1 SNHLY and CDR2 FYNNEI come from the germline V gene. DNA for the CDR3: TGTGCCAGCAGTCCAATGGACGGAGGAACTGAAGCTTTCTTT. It yields the protein CASSPMDGGTEAFF. Looking up the rest from reference TRBV2 and TRBJ1-1 gives the full variable domain: EPEVTQTPSHQVTQMGQEVILRCVPISNHLYFYWYRQILGQKVEFLVSFYNNEISEKSEIFDDQFSVERPDGSNFTLKIRSTKLEDSAMYFCASSPMDGGTEAFFGQGTRLTVV.

A remark on this clonotype: Being one base from a much bigger clone, this may be a read error. The V gene is TRBV6-4, the J gene TRBJ2-2, with TRBD1 matching 12 bases. CDR1 and CDR2 from the germline V gene are MRHNA and SNTAGT. V shed 2 bases and J 2 bases; nucleotides not matched to a gene: 9. The CDR3 contains 19 residues. The CDR3 loop reads CASSDAGDRGPINTGELFF. The DNA for the CDR3 is TGTGCCAGCAGTGACGCAGGGGACAGGGGGCCCATTAACACCGGGGAGCTGTTTTTT.

A note on this clonotype: The junction and the germline gene differ at one end; a read error may be behind it. The CDR3 coding sequence is TGCGCCAGCAGCATCGGGACAGCCGAAAACTATGGCTGCACCTTC. The encoded protein is CASSIGTAENYGCTF. This chain links TRBV5-1 with TRBJ1-2; 7 bases fit TRBD1. CDR1 is SGHRS, CDR2 YFSETQ, per germline. The CDR3 loop spans 15 amino acids.